The source of this T cell receptor beta chain is a study of blood T cell repertoires in COVID-19. This CDR3 is 12 amino acids long. The V gene lost 7 bases and the J gene lost 8 bases, with 14 bases spanning the gap. CDR1 MDHEN and CDR2 SYDVKM come from the germline V gene. Assay used: immunoSEQ multiplex PCR; TCRdb lists only in-frame clones, some missing. This sample yields tens of thousands of clones, of which roughly 85% are seen a single time; about 12% belongs to the top ten. The sample taken for sequencing was peripheral blood. The origin of this receptor is a human donor in a cohort sampled during active COVID-19. The V call is TRBV28, the J call TRBJ1-2; no clear D gene. The CDR3 protein is CASTLGGNGYTF. CDR3 coding DNA: TGTGCCAGCACCCTGGGAGGGAACGGCTACACCTTC.